A single sample gave rise to the 11 T cell receptor beta chains below, sequenced in a study of blood T cell repertoires in COVID-19. Profiled with immunoSEQ multiplex PCR; TCRdb holds only in-frame clones, not every one. The profile shows 98,000 or so clones, about 90% of them singletons. The specimen sequenced was peripheral blood. The origin of the receptors is a human donor in a cohort sampled during active COVID-19.

The chain couples TRBV4-1 to TRBJ2-2; 9 bases map to TRBD2. J was trimmed by 4 bases and V by 1 base; bases with no gene match: 16. Germline V lookup: CDR1 MGHRA, CDR2 YSYEKL. The CDR3 is 20 amino acids. The CDR3 DNA is TGCGCCAGCAGCCAAGCCCCACCTACGCTAGCGGGGAGCGGCACCGGGGAGCTGTTTTTT. Protein product: CASSQAPPTLAGSGTGELFF.

The V and J genes are TRBV5-8 and TRBJ2-2; D remains unclear. CDR3 length equals 15 residues. Germline-derived CDR1 and CDR2 are SGHTS and YDEGEE. The V and J ends lost 0 bases and 3 bases respectively, with 9 bases between them. CDR3 sequence: CASSLVGLDTGELFF. The CDR3 coding sequence is TGTGCCAGCAGCTTGGTGGGCTTGGACACCGGGGAGCTGTTTTTT.

V and J are TRBV5-4 and TRBJ2-3; D perhaps matches TRBD2 (5 bases). The germline gives CDR1 SGHNT, CDR2 YYREEE (reference sequence). The CDR3 is 13 amino acids. Between the trimmed V and J ends, which lost 4 bases and 13 bases, there was a span of 19 bases. The CDR3 sequence: CASSGGSATSKYF. Here the CDR3 DNA reads TGTGCCAGCAGCGGCGGTAGCGCCACCTCTAAGTATTTT.

V gene TRBV3-1 (or the pseudogene TRBV3-2) combines with J gene TRBJ2-3; TRBD2 matches at 10 bases. CDR1 and CDR2 from the germline V gene are LGHDT and YNNKEL (reference sequence). The CDR3 covers 14 residues. The J segment lost 4 bases and the V segment lost 10 bases, leaving 8 bases of the junction unmatched. CDR3 nucleotides: TGTGCCACTAGCGGAGCGGGAGGGCCAGATACGCAGTATTTT. Residues: CATSGAGGPDTQYF.

The rearrangement joins TRBV2 to TRBJ2-1; 10 bases align to TRBD2. V shed 2 bases and J 7 bases; nucleotides not matched to a gene: 5. CDR1 SNHLY and CDR2 FYNNEI come from the germline V gene. CDR3 length equals 15 residues. The CDR3 spells CASSERLAGANEQFF. The CDR3 nucleotides are TGTGCCAGCAGTGAAAGGCTAGCGGGGGCTAATGAGCAGTTCTTC.

J is TRBJ2-7 and V is TRBV6-2 or TRBV6-3; 10 nucleotides line up with TRBD2. The CDR3 is made up of 15 amino acids. J gave up 7 bases and V 2 bases, and 8 bases lay outside the gene matches. In germline, CDR1 is MNHEY, CDR2 SVGEGT. The CDR3 sequence: CASSYGTSALGEQYF. The CDR3 DNA follows: TGTGCCAGCAGTTACGGGACTAGCGCCCTAGGTGAGCAGTACTTC.

The rearrangement uses TRBV11-2 and TRBJ2-1; 12 nucleotides line up with TRBD2. Trimming took 7 bases from V and 10 from J; bases not matched to a gene: 8. The CDR3 spans 14 residues. Germline lookup yields CDR1 SGHAT and CDR2 FQNNGV. The CDR3 sequence: CASTSTSGSIEQFF. CDR3 sequence (DNA): TGTGCCAGCACATCGACTAGCGGGAGCATCGAGCAGTTCTTC.

The V and J genes are TRBV9 and TRBJ2-3; D not certain. CDR3 length: 14 residues. CDR1 and CDR2 (germline): SGDLS, YYNGEE. Between the trimmed V and J ends, which lost 4 bases and 3 bases, there was a span of 12 bases. CDR3 amino acids: CASSPGSGTDTQYF. The CDR3 DNA is TGTGCCAGCAGCCCCGGGTCGGGTACAGATACGCAGTATTTT.

This chain connects TRBV4-1 to TRBJ1-4, with D possibly TRBD1 on 5 matching bases. The CDR3 length is 16 residues. V lost 0 bases to trimming and J lost 10 bases, with 18 bases between them. Germline CDR1 and CDR2: MGHRA and YSYEKL. For the CDR3, the DNA is TGCGCCAGCAGCCAAGATAGTGGGGGGTTGGAGGGAAAACTGTTTTTT. This translates into CASSQDSGGLEGKLFF.

This sequence joins TRBV12-3 or TRBV12-4 and TRBJ2-7, with a weak D call TRBD1 (6 bases). This CDR3 is built from 13 residues. The V end was cut by 10 bases, the J end by 7 bases, with 20 bases between. The CDR3 protein is CATKGTGSGEQYF. CDR3 nucleotide sequence: TGTGCCACCAAGGGAACAGGGTCCGGAGAGCAGTACTTC.

This chain links TRBV12-2 with TRBJ2-1; the table's TRBD2 call for D was not verified on the DNA. TRBV12-2 is a known pseudogene. This CDR3 has 15 residues. In DNA, the CDR3 is TGTGCAAGTCGCTTAGGAAGCGGGAAGTACAATGAGCAGTTCTTC. Its translation is CASRLGSGKYNEQFF.